Listed here is a single TCR beta chain. Its antigen is currently not known. The sample holds no much larger clone one base away, and base qualities are not on file. A MiSeq instrument was used for deep resolution sequencing, which targeted depths ranging from 1 in 1 million up to 1 in 200,000 T cells, with coverage averaging 10x for each clonotype. The immunoSEQ hsTCRB Kit was used to generate the TCR beta libraries. The paper's data handling went like this. ImmunoSEQ Data Assistant and ImmunoSEQ Analyzer were used for data analysis, and V, D and J genes were assigned according to IMGT definitions. Clonality, which ranges from 0 to 1, was calculated as one minus the normalized Shannon entropy of productive rearrangement frequencies. Only overrepresented clonotypes making up at least 0.05% of each patient's repertoire were included in the public clonotype analysis. Repertoires from around 13 age-matched healthy donors in immuneACCESS were used as clonality controls. The table comes from immuneACCESS by way of TCRdb, which keeps in-frame sequences with V and J called. Part of the clones is missing from these tables; in studies checked, under half for an unresolved V gene and the rest for unknown reasons. V, J and clone size are taken as reported in that table, and D and trimming were inferred from the DNA itself. This sample lists 110,000 to 150,000 clones; 91% were detected once. Jointly, the top ten make up about 10% of the sample.

The time point label here, explained by the study, means: eleven to twelve months on ibrutinib. About 2 micrograms of genomic DNA were extracted from cryopreserved PBMCs for TCR beta library preparation. Longitudinal blood samples from CLL patients on ibrutinib monotherapy were analyzed using high-throughput TCR beta sequencing. The patients took part in an open-label, single-center phase 2 trial of ibrutinib monotherapy. This specimen comes from a study of cytotoxic CD8 clonotypes in ibrutinib-treated CLL (dated by TCRdb to the early 2020s). In the study overall: The cohort was composed of more than ten relapsed/refractory and about 15 treatment-naive patients; IGHV unmutated status was identified in 17 patients. Samples averaged approximately 260,000 productive templates and roughly 86,000 productive rearrangements. Partial responses were observed in approximately 24 patients and complete responses in 2; after a median follow-up of roughly 72 months, remission was maintained in roughly 15 patients and progression was observed in approximately 12. Cryopreserved peripheral blood mononuclear cells were obtained prior to treatment, at the time of response, and at either disease progression or sustained remission. Patients were still on ibrutinib when every remission and progressive disease sample was collected. Samples at response were collected after a median of about twelve months of treatment, with a range of about 6 to 40 months. Of the 90 or so participants in the trial, about two dozen had longitudinal samples available. Beyond this particular receptor, the publication reports: Sampling times were not matched between sustained-remission and progressing patients, and lymph node repertoires were not studied. Public clonotypes were found to be uncommon and were observed to contract or remain stable during treatment; the increase in clonality was shown to reflect expansion of private clonotypes at ibrutinib response. An increase in clonality was observed at ibrutinib response, with clonality remaining stable during sustained remission and falling back toward baseline at progression. Baseline clonality was found to be higher than that of age-matched healthy donors and was strongly correlated with circulating CD8+ T-cell counts.

Trimming removed 5 bases from V and 4 bases from J; the gene matches leave 3 bases unexplained. The germline V gene sets CDR1 to SGDLS and CDR2 to YYNGEE. Including cysteine and phenylalanine, the CDR3 has 15 amino acids. Of all the DNA, just the CDR3 is kept, 45 bases in frame from base 1. The sample consisted of PBMCs, taken after 12 months of ibrutinib treatment. The V gene is TRBV9 and the J gene is TRBJ2-5; 15 middle bases align to TRBD2. The TCR originated in a human donor with chronic lymphocytic leukemia. Here the CDR3 is given as CASRPGLAGGETQYF. The sequence in DNA is TGTGCCAGCAGACCGGGACTAGCGGGAGGAGAGACCCAGTACTTC.